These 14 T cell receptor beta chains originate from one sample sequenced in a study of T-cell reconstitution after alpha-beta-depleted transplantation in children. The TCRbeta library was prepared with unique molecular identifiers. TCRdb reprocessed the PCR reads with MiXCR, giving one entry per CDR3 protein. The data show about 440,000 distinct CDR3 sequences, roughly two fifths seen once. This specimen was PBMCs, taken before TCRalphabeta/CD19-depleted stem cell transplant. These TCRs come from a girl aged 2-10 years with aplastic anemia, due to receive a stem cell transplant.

CDR3 coding DNA: TGTGCCAGCAGCCCAGAGGGCCAAACCAACACCCACGAGCAGTACTTC. This encodes CASSPEGQTNTHEQYF. This sequence joins TRBV3-1 and TRBJ2-7; TRBD2 is a possible D gene (5 bases). The length of the CDR3 is 16 residues. CDR1 is LGHDT, CDR2 YNNKEL, per germline (reference sequence). V was pared by 4 bases and J by 5 bases, with 21 bases between.

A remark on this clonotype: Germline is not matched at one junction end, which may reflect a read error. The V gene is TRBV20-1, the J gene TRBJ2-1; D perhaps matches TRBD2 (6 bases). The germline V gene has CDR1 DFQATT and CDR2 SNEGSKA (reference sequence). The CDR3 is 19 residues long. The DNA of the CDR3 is TGCAGTGCTAGAGATCCGGGACTGGGAGCTATCAGCTCCTACAATGACCAGTTCTTC. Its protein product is CSARDPGLGAISSYNDQFF.

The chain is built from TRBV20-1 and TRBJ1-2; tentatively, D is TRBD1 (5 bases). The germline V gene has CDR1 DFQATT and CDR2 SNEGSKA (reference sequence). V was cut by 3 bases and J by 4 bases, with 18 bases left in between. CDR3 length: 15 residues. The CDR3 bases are TGCAGTGCTAGCCAAGACAGTCAGGGATCCTATGGCTACACCTTC. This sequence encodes CSASQDSQGSYGYTF.

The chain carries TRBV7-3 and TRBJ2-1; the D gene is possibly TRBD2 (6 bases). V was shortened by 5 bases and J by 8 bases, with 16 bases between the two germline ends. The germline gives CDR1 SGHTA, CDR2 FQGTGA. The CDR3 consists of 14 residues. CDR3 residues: CASSISSVRDEQFF. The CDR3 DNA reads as TGTGCCAGCAGCATCTCTAGCGTGCGCGATGAGCAGTTCTTC.

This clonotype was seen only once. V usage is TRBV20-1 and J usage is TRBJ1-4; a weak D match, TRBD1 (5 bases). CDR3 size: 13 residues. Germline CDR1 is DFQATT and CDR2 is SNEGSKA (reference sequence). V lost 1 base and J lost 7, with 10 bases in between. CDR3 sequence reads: CSARAAGSEKLFF. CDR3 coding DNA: TGCAGTGCTAGAGCGGCAGGGAGTGAAAAACTGTTTTTT.

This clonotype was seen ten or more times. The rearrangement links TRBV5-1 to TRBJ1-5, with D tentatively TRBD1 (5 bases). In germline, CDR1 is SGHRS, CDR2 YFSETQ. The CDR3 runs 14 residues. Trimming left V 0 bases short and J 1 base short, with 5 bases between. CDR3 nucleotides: TGCGCCAGCAGCTTGGAGGGGAGCAATCAGCCCCAGCATTTT. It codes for CASSLEGSNQPQHF. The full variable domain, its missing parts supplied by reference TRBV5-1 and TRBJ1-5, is KAGVTQTPRYLIKTRGQQVTLSCSPISGHRSVSWYQQTPGQGLQFLFEYFSETQRNKGNFPGRFSGRQFSNSRSEMNVSTLELGDSALYLCASSLEGSNQPQHFGDGTRLSIL.

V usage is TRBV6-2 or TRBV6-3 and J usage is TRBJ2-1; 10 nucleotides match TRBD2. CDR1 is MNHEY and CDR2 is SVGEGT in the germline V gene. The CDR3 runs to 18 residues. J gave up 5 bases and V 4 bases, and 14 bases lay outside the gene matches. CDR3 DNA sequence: TGTGCCAGCAGTTGGTCCCCAGAGGCTAGCGGGAGACACAATGAGCAGTTCTTC. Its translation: CASSWSPEASGRHNEQFF.

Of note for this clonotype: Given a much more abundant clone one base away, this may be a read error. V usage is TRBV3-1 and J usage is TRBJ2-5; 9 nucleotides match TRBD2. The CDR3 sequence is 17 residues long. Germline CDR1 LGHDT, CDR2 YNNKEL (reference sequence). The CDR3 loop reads CATSHEAGLAGQETQYF. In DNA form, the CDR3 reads TGTGCCACCAGCCACGAAGCCGGGCTAGCGGGGCAAGAGACCCAGTACTTC.

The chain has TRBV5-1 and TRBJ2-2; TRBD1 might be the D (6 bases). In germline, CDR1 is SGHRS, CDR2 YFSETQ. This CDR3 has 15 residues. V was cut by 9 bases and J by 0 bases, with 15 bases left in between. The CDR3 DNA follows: TGCGCCAACAGTTCGGGACACACGAACACCGGGGAGCTGTTTTTT. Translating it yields CANSSGHTNTGELFF.

The CDR3 here is CASSLTPWTKDYEQFF. As DNA, the CDR3 is TGTGCCAGCAGCTTGACCCCTTGGACCAAAGATTATGAGCAGTTCTTC. The genes are TRBV7-3 and TRBJ2-1; no clear D gene. Germline-derived CDR1 and CDR2 are SGHTA and FQGTGA. The V end was cut by 3 bases, the J end by 8 bases, with 20 bases between. The CDR3 is 16 amino acids.

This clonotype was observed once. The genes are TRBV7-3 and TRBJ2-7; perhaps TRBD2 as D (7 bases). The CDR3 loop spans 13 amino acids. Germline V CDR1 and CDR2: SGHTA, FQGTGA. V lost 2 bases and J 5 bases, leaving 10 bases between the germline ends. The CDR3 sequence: CASSLSGGHEQYF. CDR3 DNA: TGTGCCAGCAGCTTATCGGGGGGCCACGAGCAGTACTTC.

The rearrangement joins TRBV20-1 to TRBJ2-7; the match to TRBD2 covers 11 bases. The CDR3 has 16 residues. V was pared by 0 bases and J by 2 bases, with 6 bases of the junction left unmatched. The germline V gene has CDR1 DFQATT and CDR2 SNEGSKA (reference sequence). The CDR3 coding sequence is TGCAGTGCTAGAGAACTAGCGGGGGCTTCACCCTACGAGCAGTACTTC. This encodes CSARELAGASPYEQYF.

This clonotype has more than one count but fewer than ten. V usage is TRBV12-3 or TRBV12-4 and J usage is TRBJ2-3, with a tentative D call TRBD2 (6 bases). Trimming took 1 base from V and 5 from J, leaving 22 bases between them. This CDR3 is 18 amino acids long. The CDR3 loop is CASSLGVWVAVGEDTQYF. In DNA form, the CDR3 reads TGTGCCAGCAGTTTAGGGGTCTGGGTAGCGGTGGGGGAAGATACGCAGTATTTT.

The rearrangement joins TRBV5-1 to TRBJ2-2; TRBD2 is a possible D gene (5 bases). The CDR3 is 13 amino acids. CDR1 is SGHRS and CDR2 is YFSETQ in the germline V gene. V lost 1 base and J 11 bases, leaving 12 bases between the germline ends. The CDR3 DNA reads TGCGCCAGCAGCTTGACGGGCGAGGGAGAGCTGTTTTTT. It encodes CASSLTGEGELFF. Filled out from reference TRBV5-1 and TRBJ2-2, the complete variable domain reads KAGVTQTPRYLIKTRGQQVTLSCSPISGHRSVSWYQQTPGQGLQFLFEYFSETQRNKGNFPGRFSGRQFSNSRSEMNVSTLELGDSALYLCASSLTGEGELFFGEGSRLTVL.